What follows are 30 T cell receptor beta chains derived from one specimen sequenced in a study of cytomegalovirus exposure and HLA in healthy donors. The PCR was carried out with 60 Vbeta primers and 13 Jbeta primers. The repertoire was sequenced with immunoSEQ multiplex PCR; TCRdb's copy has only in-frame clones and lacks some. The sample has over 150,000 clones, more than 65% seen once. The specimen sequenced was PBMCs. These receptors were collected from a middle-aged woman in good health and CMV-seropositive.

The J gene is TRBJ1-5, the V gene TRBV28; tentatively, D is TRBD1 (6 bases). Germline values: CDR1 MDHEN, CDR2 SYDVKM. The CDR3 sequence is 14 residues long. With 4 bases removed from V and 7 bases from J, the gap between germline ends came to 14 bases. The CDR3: CASSSQGSGQPQHF. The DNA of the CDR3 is TGTGCCAGCAGTTCCCAGGGGTCCGGACAGCCCCAGCATTTT.

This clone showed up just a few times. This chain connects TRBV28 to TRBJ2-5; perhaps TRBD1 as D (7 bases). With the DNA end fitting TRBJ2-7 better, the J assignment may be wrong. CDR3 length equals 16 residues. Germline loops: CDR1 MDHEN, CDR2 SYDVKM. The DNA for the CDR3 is TGTGCCAGCAGAGCCGGACAGGTGACTAGGGGATACGAGCAGTACTTC. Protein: CASRAGQVTRGYEQYF.

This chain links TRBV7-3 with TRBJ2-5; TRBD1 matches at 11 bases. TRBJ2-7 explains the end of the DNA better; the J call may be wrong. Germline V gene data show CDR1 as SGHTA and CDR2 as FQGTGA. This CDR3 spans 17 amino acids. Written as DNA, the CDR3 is TGTGCCAGCAGCTTACAACCCCCCGGGACAGGGGGGCACGAGCAGTACTTC. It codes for CASSLQPPGTGGHEQYF.

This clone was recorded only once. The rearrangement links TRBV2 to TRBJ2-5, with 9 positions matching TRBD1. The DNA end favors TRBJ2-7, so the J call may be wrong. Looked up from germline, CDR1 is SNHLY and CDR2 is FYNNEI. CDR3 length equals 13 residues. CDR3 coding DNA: TGTGCCAGCAGTAGACAGGGGGGAAACGAGCAGTACTTC. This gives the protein CASSRQGGNEQYF.

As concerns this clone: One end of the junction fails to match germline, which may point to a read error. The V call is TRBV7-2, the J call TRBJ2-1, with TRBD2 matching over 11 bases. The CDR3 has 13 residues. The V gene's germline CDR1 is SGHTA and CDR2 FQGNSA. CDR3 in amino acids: CASSLAGGNEQFF. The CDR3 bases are TGTGCCAGCAGCCTAGCGGGGGGCAATGAGCAGTTCTTC.

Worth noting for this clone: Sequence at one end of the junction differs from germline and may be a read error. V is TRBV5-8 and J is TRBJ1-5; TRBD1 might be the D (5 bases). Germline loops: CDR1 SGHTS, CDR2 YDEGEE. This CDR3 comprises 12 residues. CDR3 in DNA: TGTGCCAGCAGCCCCAGGGTTCAGCCCCAGAATTTT. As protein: CASSPRVQPQNF.

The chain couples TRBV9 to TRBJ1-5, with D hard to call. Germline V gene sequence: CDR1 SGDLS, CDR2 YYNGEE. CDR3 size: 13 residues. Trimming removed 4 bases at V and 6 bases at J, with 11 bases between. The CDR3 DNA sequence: TGTGCCAGCAGCCCGGACGAGGGTCAGCCCCAGCATTTT. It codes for CASSPDEGQPQHF.

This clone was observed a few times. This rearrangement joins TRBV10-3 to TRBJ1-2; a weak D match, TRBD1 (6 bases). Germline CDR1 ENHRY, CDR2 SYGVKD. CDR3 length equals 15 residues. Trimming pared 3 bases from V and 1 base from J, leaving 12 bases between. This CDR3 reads CAISDGQPRNYGYTF. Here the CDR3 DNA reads TGTGCCATCAGTGACGGACAGCCACGTAACTATGGCTACACCTTC.

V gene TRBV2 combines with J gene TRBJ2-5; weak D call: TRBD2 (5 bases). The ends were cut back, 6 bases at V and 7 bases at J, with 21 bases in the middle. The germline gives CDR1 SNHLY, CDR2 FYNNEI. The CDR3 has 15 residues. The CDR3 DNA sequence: TGTGCCAGCAGGCGTGCTAGCCCAACAGAAGGGACCCAGTACTTC. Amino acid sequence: CASRRASPTEGTQYF.

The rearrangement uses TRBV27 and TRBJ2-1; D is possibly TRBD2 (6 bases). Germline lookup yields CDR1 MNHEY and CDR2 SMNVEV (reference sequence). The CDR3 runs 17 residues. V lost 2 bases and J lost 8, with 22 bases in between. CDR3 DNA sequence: TGTGCCAGCAGTTTAATGGCGGGACGATCGGTGGTGGATGAGCAGTTCTTC. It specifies CASSLMAGRSVVDEQFF.

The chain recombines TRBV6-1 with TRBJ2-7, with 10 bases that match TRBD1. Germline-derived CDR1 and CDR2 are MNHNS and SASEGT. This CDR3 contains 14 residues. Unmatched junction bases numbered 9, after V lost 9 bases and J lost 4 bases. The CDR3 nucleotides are TGTGCCAGTGAAACCGGGACAGGGGTGTACGAGCAGTACTTC. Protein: CASETGTGVYEQYF.

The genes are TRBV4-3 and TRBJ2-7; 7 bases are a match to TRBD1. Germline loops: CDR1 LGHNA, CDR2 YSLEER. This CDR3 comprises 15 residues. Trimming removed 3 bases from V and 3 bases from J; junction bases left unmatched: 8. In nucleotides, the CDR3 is TGCGCCAGCAGCCAGGACCCAGGGGGTAGCTACGAGCAGTACTTC. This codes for CASSQDPGGSYEQYF.

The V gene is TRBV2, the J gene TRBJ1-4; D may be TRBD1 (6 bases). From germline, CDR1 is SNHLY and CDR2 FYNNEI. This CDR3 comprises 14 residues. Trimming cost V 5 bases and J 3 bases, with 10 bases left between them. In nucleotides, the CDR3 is TGTGCCAGCAGTATCCAGGGGTCTAATGAAAAACTGTTTTTT. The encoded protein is CASSIQGSNEKLFF.

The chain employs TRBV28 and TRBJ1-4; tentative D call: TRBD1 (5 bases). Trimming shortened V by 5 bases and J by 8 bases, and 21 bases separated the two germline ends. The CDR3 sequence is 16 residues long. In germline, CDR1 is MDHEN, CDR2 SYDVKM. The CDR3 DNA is TGTGCCAGCAGTCTACCCTTACAGGTTGGCTTCGAAAAACTGTTTTTT. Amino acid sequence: CASSLPLQVGFEKLFF.

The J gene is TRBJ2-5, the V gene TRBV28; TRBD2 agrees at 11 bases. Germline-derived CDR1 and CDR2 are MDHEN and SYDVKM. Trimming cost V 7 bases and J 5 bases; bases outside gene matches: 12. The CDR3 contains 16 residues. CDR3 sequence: CASTSHSGGAEETQYF. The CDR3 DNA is TGTGCCAGCACCTCCCATAGCGGGGGGGCTGAGGAGACCCAGTACTTC.

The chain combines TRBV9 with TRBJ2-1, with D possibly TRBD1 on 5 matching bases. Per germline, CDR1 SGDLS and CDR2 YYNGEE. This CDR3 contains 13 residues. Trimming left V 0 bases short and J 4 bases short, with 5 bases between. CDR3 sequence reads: CASSVGQYNEQFF. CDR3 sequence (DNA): TGTGCCAGCAGCGTAGGACAGTACAATGAGCAGTTCTTC.

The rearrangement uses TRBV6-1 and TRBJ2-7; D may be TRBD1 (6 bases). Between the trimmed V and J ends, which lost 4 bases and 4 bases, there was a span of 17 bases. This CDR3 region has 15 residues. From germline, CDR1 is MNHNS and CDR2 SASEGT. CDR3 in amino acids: CASSVFRTGSYEQYF. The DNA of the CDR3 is TGTGCCAGCAGTGTCTTCCGAACAGGGAGTTACGAGCAGTACTTC.

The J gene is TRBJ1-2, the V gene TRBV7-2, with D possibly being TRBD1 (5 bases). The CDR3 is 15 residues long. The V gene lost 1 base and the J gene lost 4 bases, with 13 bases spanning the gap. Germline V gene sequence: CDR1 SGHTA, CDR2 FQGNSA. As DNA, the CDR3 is TGTGCCAGCAGCTTAGGAACCAGGGCCAGCTATGGCTACACCTTC. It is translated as CASSLGTRASYGYTF.

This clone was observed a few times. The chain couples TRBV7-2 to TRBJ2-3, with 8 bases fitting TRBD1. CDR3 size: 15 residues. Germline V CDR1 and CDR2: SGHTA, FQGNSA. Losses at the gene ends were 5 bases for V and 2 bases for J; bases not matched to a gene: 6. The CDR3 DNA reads TGTGCCAGCAGCGGAAGACAGGGGACCACAGATACGCAGTATTTT. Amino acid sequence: CASSGRQGTTDTQYF.

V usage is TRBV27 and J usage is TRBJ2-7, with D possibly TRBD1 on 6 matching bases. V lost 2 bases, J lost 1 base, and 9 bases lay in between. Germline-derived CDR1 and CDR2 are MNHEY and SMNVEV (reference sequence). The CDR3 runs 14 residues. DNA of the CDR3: TGTGCCAGCAGTTTAAACAGGGAGTCCTACGAGCAGTACTTC. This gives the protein CASSLNRESYEQYF.

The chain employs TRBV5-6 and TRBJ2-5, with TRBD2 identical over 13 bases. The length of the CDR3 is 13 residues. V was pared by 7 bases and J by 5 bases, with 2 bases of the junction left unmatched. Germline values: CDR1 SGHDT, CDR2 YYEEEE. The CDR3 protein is CASRTSGSETQYF. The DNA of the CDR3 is TGTGCCAGCCGGACTAGCGGGAGTGAGACCCAGTACTTC.

This CDR3 reads CASSPPGGRMQYF. The DNA of the CDR3 is TGTGCCAGCAGTCCCCCCGGGGGTCGGATGCAGTACTTC. This rearrangement joins TRBV2 to TRBJ2-7; TRBD2 is a possible D gene (6 bases). Deletions cut 5 bases from V and 9 bases from J, with 17 bases between. This CDR3 comprises 13 residues. Germline-derived CDR1 and CDR2 are SNHLY and FYNNEI.

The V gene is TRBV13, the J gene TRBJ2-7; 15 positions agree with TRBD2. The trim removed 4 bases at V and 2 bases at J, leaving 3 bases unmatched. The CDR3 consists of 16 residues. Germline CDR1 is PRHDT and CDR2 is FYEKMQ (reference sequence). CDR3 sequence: CASSSGLAGGTYEQYF. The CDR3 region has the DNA TGTGCCAGCAGCTCCGGACTAGCGGGAGGGACCTACGAGCAGTACTTC.

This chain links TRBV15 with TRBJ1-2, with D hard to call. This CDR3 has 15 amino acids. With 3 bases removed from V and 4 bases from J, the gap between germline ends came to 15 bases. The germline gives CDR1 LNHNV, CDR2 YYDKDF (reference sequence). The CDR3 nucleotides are TGTGCCACCAGCAGGTCTTCGGACGGACTCTATGGCTACACCTTC. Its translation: CATSRSSDGLYGYTF.

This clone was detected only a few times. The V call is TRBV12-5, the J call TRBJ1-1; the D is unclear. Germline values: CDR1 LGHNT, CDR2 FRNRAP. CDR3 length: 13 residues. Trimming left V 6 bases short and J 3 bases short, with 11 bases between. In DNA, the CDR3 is TGTGCTAGTGGCACGGCGGGTGACACTGAAGCTTTCTTT. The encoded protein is CASGTAGDTEAFF.

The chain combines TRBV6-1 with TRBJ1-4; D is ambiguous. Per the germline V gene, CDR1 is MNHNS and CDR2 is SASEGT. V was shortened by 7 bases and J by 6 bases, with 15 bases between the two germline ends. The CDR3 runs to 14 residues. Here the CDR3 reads CASKPQAFDEKLFF. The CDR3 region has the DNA TGTGCCAGCAAACCTCAGGCGTTTGATGAAAAACTGTTTTTT.

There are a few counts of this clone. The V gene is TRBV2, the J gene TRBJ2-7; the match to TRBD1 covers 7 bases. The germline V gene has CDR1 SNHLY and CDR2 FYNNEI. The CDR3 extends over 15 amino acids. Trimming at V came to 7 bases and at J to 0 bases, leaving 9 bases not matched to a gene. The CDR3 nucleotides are TGTGCCAGCATGAAACAGGGGCAAAGCTCCTACGAGCAGTACTTC. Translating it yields CASMKQGQSSYEQYF.

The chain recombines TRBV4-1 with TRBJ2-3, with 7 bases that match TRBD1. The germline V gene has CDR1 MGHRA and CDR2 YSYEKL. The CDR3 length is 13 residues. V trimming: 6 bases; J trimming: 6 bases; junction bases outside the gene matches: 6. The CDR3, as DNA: TGCGCCAGCAGACGTACAGGGGAGGATACGCAGTATTTT. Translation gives CASRRTGEDTQYF.

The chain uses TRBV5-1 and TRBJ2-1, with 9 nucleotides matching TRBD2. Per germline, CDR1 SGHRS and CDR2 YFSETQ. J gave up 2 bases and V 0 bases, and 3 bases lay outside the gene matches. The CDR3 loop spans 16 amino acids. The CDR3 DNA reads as TGCGCCAGCAGCTTGGGACTAGCGGTGGCCTACAATGAGCAGTTCTTC. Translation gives CASSLGLAVAYNEQFF.

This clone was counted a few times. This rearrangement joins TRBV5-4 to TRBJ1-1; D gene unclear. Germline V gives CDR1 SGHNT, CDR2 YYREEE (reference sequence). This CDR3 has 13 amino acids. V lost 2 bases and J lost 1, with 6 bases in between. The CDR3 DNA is TGTGCCAGCAGCTTCGCAGGGAACACTGAAGCTTTCTTT. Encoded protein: CASSFAGNTEAFF. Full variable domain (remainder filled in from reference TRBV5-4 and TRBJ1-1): ETGVTQSPTHLIKTRGQQVTLRCSSQSGHNTVSWYQQALGQGPQFIFQYYREEENGRGNFPPRFSGLQFPNYSSELNVNALELDDSALYLCASSFAGNTEAFFGQGTRLTVV.